The rows below give T cell receptor beta chains drawn from one sample of a study of blood T cell repertoires in COVID-19. Assay: immunoSEQ multiplex PCR; the TCRdb copy retains only in-frame clones and omits some. Of about 230,000 clones listed, more than 75% are singletons. Sequencing input: PBMCs or T cells enriched from blood (not recorded which). These receptors originate from a man between 18 and 29 years old who had recovered from COVID-19. Both conserved end residues are part of each CDR3. D genes are given only for firm matches. Clone size is shown for a subset of rows, as once, few, many or a class of expanded clone.

D	size	V	J	DNA	CDR3
.	.	TRBV28	TRBJ2-7	TGTGCCAGCAGTTTCGAGGGCAAAAGATACTACGAGCAGTACTTC	CASSFEGKRYYEQYF
.	few	TRBV5-1	TRBJ1-1	TGCGCCAGCAGCTTGGTCGCAGGGCCGATGAACACTGAAGCTTTCTTT	CASSLVAGPMNTEAFF
.	.	TRBV6-5	TRBJ1-2	TGTGCCAGCAGTTACAGTGGCCAGGGATATGGCTACACCTTC	CASSYSGQGYGYTF
.	few	TRBV19	TRBJ2-1	TGTGCCAGTACCCAACGTCGGCGGGAAAGGCCCTACAATGAGCAGTTCTTC	CASTQRRRERPYNEQFF
.	.	TRBV28	TRBJ2-3	TGTGCCAGCAGCCTGCCAGCGAGTACTAGCACAGATACGCAGTATTTT	CASSLPASTSTDTQYF
.	few	TRBV10-1	TRBJ2-7	TGCGCCAGCAGGGCAGGTGCGTCCTACGAGCAGTACTTC	CASRAGASYEQYF
.	.	TRBV28	TRBJ1-2	TGTGCCACCCGGGACACCACTTCTAACTATGGCTACACCTTC	CATRDTTSNYGYTF
.	.	TRBV30	TRBJ2-5	TGTGCCTGGACGGCCGAGGAGGTTCGACACGTCGTGTCTCCGGAGACCCAGTACTTC	CAWTAEEVRHVVSPETQYF
TRBD2	once	TRBV19	TRBJ2-1	TGTGCCAGTAGTAAACAGCGGGAGTACAATGAGCAGTTCTTC	CASSKQREYNEQFF
TRBD1	once	TRBV4-1	TRBJ1-2	TGCGCCAGCAGCCCCCGGGACAGGGAAGTTATGGGATATGGCTACACCTTC	CASSPRDREVMGYGYTF
.	.	TRBV10-1	TRBJ1-1	TGCGCCAGCAGTGAGTCGGCGGGGTTGGCTGAAGCTTTCTTT	CASSESAGLAEAFF
TRBD1	.	TRBV7-3	TRBJ2-2	TGTGCCAGCAGCTTAATGGGGCAGGGGGCCACCGGGGAGCTGTTTTTT	CASSLMGQGATGELFF
TRBD2	.	TRBV24-1	TRBJ2-7	TGTGCCACCAGTGTGGCTAGCGGTTACGAGCAGTACTTC	CATSVASGYEQYF
.	few	TRBV19	TRBJ2-7	TGTGCCAGTAGTATAGTCCCCGGAGTACTAACCTACGAGCAGTACTTC	CASSIVPGVLTYEQYF
.	.	TRBV5-5	TRBJ1-1	TGTGCCAGCAGCTGGGAGGGACTGAACACTGAAGCTTTCTTT	CASSWEGLNTEAFF
.	.	TRBV2	TRBJ1-2	TGTGCCAGCAGTGAAGCGACCGAGGTTGACTATGGCTACACCTTC	CASSEATEVDYGYTF
.	.	TRBV24-1	TRBJ1-1	TGTGCCACCAGTGCAGGGGCGAGTGGGGAAGCTTTCTTT	CATSAGASGEAFF
TRBD2	.	TRBV27	TRBJ2-3	TGTGCCAGCAGGGGCGGCGGGGGGATCACAGATACGCAGTATTTT	CASRGGGGITDTQYF
.	.	TRBV19	TRBJ2-6	TGTGCCAGTAGTATACGGGGCTCTGGGGCCAACGTCCTGACTTTC	CASSIRGSGANVLTF
.	.	TRBV5-6	TRBJ1-3	TGTGCCAGCAGCTTCAGGAGAAACACCATATATTTT	CASSFRRNTIYF
.	.	TRBV18	TRBJ1-1	TGTGCCAGCTCCCGAGGAGGGAGCACTGAAGCTTTCTTT	CASSRGGSTEAFF
TRBD1	.	TRBV27	TRBJ1-1	TGTGCCAGCAGTCCGACAGGGGTTCCAGCTTTCTTT	CASSPTGVPAFF
TRBD1	.	TRBV6-5	TRBJ2-1	TGTGCCAGCAGGGGACAGGGGGCGCGCAATGAGCAGTTCTTC	CASRGQGARNEQFF